The 11 T cell receptor beta chains below come from one sample, sequenced in a study of T cells after posttransplantation cyclophosphamide. Controls had myeloablative marrow grafts with methotrexate and calcineurin inhibitor, sampled at 1 year. The assay was immunoSEQ multiplex PCR, and TCRdb's table has in-frame clones only and misses some. The sample shows 15,000 to 20,000 clones, roughly 87% of them seen only once. This material consisted of PBMCs, taken after an allogeneic stem cell transplant with a calcineurin inhibitor and methotrexate. These receptors were obtained from a male patient between 45 and 60 years old who received an allogeneic stem cell transplant from an unrelated donor, was CMV-positive, and had chronic GVHD only. The graft donor may account for some of the T cells.

The V and J genes are TRBV5-6 and TRBJ1-1; unclear D gene. The CDR3 loop spans 13 amino acids. Trimming took 4 bases from V and 3 from J, leaving 10 bases between them. CDR1 SGHDT and CDR2 YYEEEE come from the germline V gene. CDR3 bases: TGTGCCAGCAGCCTGACACAGTACACTGAAGCTTTCTTT. Translating gives CASSLTQYTEAFF.

J is TRBJ1-3 and V is TRBV5-6; D remains ambiguous. V was clipped by 2 bases and J by 1 base, with 4 bases between them. Germline V gene data show CDR1 as SGHDT and CDR2 as YYEEEE. The CDR3 covers 13 residues. This chain's CDR3 is CASSFSSGNTIYF. CDR3 nucleotide sequence: TGTGCCAGCAGCTTCAGTTCTGGAAACACCATATATTTT.

The V and J genes are TRBV11-2 and TRBJ2-1; a possible D gene is TRBD1 (6 bases). The germline V gene has CDR1 SGHAT and CDR2 FQNNGV. V was shortened by 1 base and J by 5 bases, with 12 bases between the two germline ends. The CDR3 spans 15 residues. CDR3 nucleotides: TGTGCCAGCAGCTTAGGGTGGGGGCGTAACAATGAGCAGTTCTTC. As protein: CASSLGWGRNNEQFF.

The V gene is TRBV9, the J gene TRBJ2-2; TRBD2 agrees at 13 bases. The CDR3 has 16 amino acids. Germline CDR1 reads SGDLS; CDR2 reads YYNGEE. V lost 4 bases and J lost 5; bases outside the gene matches: 5. The CDR3 DNA reads as TGTGCCAGCAGCTCGTGGACTAGCGGGGGTACCGGGGAGCTGTTTTTT. Translating gives CASSSWTSGGTGELFF.

The rearrangement joins TRBV19 to TRBJ2-1; D unresolved. The CDR3 covers 15 residues. V was shortened by 8 bases and J by 5 bases, with 19 bases between the two germline ends. Germline CDR1 and CDR2: LNHDA and SQIVND (reference sequence). Here the CDR3 reads CASGDWSISHNEQFF. The CDR3 bases are TGTGCCAGTGGAGACTGGTCTATCAGTCACAATGAGCAGTTCTTC.

The chain combines TRBV5-4 with TRBJ2-1; TRBD2 matches at 14 bases. CDR3 length: 16 residues. Germline V lookup: CDR1 SGHNT, CDR2 YYREEE (reference sequence). The J segment lost 8 bases and the V segment lost 1 base, leaving 5 bases of the junction unmatched. CDR3 region: CASSLRLAGGADEQFF. The CDR3 nucleotides read TGTGCCAGCAGCTTGCGACTAGCGGGAGGGGCGGATGAGCAGTTCTTC.

The chain carries TRBV2 and TRBJ2-4; D possibly corresponds to TRBD1 (6 bases). CDR3 length equals 13 residues. V was shortened by 4 bases and J by 7 bases, with 11 bases between the two germline ends. From germline, CDR1 is SNHLY and CDR2 FYNNEI. CDR3: CASSGVQGNIQYF. CDR3 bases: TGTGCCAGCAGTGGAGTACAGGGTAACATTCAGTACTTC.

This clone was counted once. This chain joins TRBV25-1 and TRBJ2-2; D is perhaps TRBD1 (6 bases). The CDR3 spans 14 residues. The germline CDR1 and CDR2 sequences are MGHDK and SYGVNS. The germline V and J ends were trimmed by 6 bases and 3 bases, with 11 bases remaining between them. This CDR3 reads CASRTGEYTGELFF. The CDR3 nucleotides are TGTGCCAGCAGGACAGGAGAATACACCGGGGAGCTGTTTTTT.

This clone appeared a single time. The chain links TRBV28 to TRBJ2-3; D is possibly TRBD2 (5 bases). Between the trimmed V and J ends, which lost 3 bases and 4 bases, there was a span of 14 bases. CDR1 and CDR2 (germline): MDHEN, SYDVKM. The length of the CDR3 is 15 residues. The CDR3: CASSLGGWGADTQYF. CDR3 nucleotides: TGTGCCAGCAGTTTGGGCGGATGGGGAGCAGATACGCAGTATTTT. The whole variable domain, filled in from reference TRBV28 and TRBJ2-3, reads DVKVTQSSRYLVKRTGEKVFLECVQDMDHENMFWYRQDPGLGLRLIYFSYDVKMKEKGDIPEGYSVSREKKERFSLILESASTNQTSMYLCASSLGGWGADTQYFGPGTRLTVL.

The rearrangement uses TRBV6-5 and TRBJ1-1, with a possible D match to TRBD1 (6 bases). The V gene lost 2 bases and the J gene lost 1 base, with 8 bases spanning the gap. CDR3 length equals 14 residues. Germline assignment: CDR1 MNHEY and CDR2 SVGAGI. The CDR3 loop reads CASSYLTGNTEAFF. CDR3 sequence (DNA): TGTGCCAGCAGTTACCTGACAGGGAACACTGAAGCTTTCTTT.

This clone was seen a handful of times. The J gene is TRBJ1-4, the V gene TRBV5-8, with D maybe TRBD1 (6 bases). CDR1 SGHTS and CDR2 YDEGEE come from the germline V gene. The CDR3 runs to 17 residues. V gave up 4 bases and J gave up 0 bases, with 16 bases separating them. CDR3 protein: CASSTRSAGATNEKLFF. In nucleotides, the CDR3 is TGTGCCAGCAGCACCCGCTCGGCAGGGGCAACTAATGAAAAACTGTTTTTT.